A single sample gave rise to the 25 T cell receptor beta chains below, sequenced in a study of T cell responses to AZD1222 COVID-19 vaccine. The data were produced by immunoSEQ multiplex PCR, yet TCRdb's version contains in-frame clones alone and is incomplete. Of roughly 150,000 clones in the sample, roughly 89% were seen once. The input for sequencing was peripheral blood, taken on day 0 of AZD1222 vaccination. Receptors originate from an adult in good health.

This CDR3 is CASSQAATGNSGNTIYF. In DNA form, the CDR3 reads TGCGCCAGCAGCCAAGCCGCGACAGGAAACTCTGGAAACACCATATATTTT. The chain carries TRBV4-3 and TRBJ1-3; TRBD1 is a possible D gene (6 bases). The CDR3 length is 17 residues. Germline V gene data show CDR1 as LGHNA and CDR2 as YSLEER. V was cut by 1 base and J by 0 bases, with 13 bases left in between.

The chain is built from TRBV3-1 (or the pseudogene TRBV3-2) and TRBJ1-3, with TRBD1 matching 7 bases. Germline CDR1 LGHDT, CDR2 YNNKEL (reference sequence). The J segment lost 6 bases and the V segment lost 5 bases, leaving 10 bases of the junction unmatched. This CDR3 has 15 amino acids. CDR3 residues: CASSSDRTGANTIYF. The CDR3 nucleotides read TGTGCCAGCAGCAGTGACAGGACAGGAGCAAACACCATATATTTT.

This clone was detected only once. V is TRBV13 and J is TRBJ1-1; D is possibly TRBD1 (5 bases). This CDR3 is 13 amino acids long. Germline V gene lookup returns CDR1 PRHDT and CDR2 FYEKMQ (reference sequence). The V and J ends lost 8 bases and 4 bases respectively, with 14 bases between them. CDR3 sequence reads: CASGPVRGTEAFF. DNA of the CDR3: TGTGCCAGCGGACCGGTGAGGGGCACTGAAGCTTTCTTT.

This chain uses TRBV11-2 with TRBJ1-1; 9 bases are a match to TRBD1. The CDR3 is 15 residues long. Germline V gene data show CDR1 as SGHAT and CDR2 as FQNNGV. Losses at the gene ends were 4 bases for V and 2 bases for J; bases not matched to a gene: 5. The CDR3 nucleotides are TGTGCCAGCAGCTGGCCGGGACAGGGAAACACTGAAGCTTTCTTT. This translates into CASSWPGQGNTEAFF.

In DNA form, the CDR3 reads TGTGCCAGCAGTTTGACAGGGGTGGAACAGCCCCAGCATTTT. Translation: CASSLTGVEQPQHF. The chain joins TRBV6-5 to TRBJ1-5; 8 nucleotides match TRBD1. J was trimmed by 7 bases and V by 4 bases; bases with no gene match: 6. This CDR3 comprises 14 residues. Germline CDR1 MNHEY, CDR2 SVGAGI.

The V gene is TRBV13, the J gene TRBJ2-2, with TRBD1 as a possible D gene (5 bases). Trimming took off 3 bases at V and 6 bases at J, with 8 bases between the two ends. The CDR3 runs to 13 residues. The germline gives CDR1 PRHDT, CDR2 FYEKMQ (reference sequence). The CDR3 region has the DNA TGTGCCAGCAGCTTGGGGCTAGCCGGGGAGCTGTTTTTT. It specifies CASSLGLAGELFF.

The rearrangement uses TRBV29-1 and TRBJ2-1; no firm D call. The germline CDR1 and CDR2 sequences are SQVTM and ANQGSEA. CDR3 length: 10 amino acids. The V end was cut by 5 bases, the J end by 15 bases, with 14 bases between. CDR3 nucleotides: TGCAGCGTTTTTCTCGGCGCGCCGTTCTTC. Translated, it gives CSVFLGAPFF.

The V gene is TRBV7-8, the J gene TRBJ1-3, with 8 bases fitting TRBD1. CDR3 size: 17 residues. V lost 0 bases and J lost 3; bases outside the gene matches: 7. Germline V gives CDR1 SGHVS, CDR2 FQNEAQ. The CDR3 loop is CASSLAVTGGFGNTIYF. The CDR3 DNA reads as TGTGCCAGCAGCTTAGCGGTTACAGGGGGATTTGGAAACACCATATATTTT. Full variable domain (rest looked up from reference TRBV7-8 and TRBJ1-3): GAGVSQSPRYKVAKRGQDVALRCDPISGHVSLFWYQQALGQGPEFLTYFQNEAQLDKSGLPSDRFFAERPEGSVSTLKIQRTQQEDSAVYLCASSLAVTGGFGNTIYFGEGSWLTVV.

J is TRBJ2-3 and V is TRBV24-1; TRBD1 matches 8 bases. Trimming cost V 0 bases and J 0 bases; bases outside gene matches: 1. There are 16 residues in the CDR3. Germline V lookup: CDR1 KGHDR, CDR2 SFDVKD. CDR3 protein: CATSDLGTGSTDTQYF. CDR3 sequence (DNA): TGTGCCACCAGTGATTTGGGGACAGGAAGCACAGATACGCAGTATTTT.

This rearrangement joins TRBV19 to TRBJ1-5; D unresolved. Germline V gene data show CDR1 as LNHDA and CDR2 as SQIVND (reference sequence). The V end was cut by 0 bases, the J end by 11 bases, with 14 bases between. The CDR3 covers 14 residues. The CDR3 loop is CASSIDGAPPAQHF. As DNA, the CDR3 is TGTGCCAGTAGTATAGACGGAGCTCCCCCGGCCCAGCATTTT.

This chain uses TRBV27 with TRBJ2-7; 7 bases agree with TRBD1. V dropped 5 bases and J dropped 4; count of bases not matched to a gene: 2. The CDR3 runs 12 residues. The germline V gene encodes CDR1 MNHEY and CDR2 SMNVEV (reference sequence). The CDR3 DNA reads TGTGCCAGCAGTCCACAGGGGTACGAGCAGTACTTC. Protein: CASSPQGYEQYF.

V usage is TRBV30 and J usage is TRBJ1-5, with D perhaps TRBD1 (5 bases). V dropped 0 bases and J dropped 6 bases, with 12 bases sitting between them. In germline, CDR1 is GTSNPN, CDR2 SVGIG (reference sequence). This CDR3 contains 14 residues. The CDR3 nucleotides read TGTGCCTGGAGTGTTCGGGGGGGTGGTCAGCCCCAGCATTTT. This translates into CAWSVRGGGQPQHF. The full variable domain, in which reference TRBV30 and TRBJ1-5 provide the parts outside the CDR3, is SQTIHQWPATLVQPVGSPLSLECTVEGTSNPNLYWYRQAAGRGLQLLFYSVGIGQISSEVPQNLSASRPQDRQFILSSKKLLLSDSGFYLCAWSVRGGGQPQHFGDGTRLSIL.

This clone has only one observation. The CDR3: CASSIGGGSNQPQHF. The CDR3 nucleotides read TGTGCCAGTAGTATTGGAGGTGGGAGCAATCAGCCCCAGCATTTT. This chain joins TRBV19 and TRBJ1-5; D uncertain. The CDR3 is 15 amino acids. With 3 bases removed from V and 1 base from J, the gap between germline ends came to 10 bases. Germline V gene data show CDR1 as LNHDA and CDR2 as SQIVND (reference sequence).

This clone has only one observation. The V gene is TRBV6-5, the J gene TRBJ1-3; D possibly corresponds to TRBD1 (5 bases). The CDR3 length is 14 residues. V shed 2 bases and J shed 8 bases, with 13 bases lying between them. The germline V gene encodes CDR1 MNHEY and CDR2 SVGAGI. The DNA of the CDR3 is TGTGCCAGCAGTTACGGCCTTCAGGGATACACCATATATTTT. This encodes CASSYGLQGYTIYF.

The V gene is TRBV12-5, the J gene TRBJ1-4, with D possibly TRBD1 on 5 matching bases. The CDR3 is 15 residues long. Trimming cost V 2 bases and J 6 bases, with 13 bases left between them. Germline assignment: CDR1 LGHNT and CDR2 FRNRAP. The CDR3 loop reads CASGLFRGGDEKLFF. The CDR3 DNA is TGTGCTAGTGGTTTGTTTCGGGGGGGAGATGAAAAACTGTTTTTT.

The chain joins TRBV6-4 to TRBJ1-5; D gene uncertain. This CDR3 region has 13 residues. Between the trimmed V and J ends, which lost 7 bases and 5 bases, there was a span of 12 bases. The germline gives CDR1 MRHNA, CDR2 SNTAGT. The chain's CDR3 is CASIGPHHQPQHF. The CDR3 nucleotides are TGTGCCAGCATAGGCCCCCACCATCAGCCCCAGCATTTT.

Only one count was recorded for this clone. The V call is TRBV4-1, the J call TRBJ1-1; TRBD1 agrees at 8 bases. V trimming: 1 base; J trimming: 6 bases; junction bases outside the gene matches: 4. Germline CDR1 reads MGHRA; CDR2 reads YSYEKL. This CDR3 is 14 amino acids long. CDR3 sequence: CASSQVQGAAEAFF. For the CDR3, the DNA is TGCGCCAGCAGCCAAGTCCAGGGGGCGGCTGAAGCTTTCTTT.

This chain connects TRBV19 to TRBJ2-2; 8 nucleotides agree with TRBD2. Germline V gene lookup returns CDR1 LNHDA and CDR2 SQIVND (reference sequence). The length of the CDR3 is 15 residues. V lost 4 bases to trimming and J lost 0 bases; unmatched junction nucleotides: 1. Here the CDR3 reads CASSTGGANTGELFF. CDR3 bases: TGTGCCAGTAGTACCGGGGGGGCGAACACCGGGGAGCTGTTTTTT.

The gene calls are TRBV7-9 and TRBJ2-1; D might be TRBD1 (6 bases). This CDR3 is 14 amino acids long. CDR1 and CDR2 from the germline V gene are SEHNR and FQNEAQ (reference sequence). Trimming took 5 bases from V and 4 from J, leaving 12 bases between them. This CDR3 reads CASSLSGTYNEQFF. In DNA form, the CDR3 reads TGTGCCAGCAGCCTTTCGGGGACATACAATGAGCAGTTCTTC.

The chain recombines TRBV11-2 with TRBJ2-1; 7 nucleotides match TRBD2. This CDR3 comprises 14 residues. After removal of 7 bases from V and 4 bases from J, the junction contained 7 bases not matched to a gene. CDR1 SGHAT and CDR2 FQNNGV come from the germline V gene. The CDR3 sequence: CASTGLVRYNEQFF. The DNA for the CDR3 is TGTGCCAGCACCGGACTAGTTAGGTACAATGAGCAGTTCTTC.

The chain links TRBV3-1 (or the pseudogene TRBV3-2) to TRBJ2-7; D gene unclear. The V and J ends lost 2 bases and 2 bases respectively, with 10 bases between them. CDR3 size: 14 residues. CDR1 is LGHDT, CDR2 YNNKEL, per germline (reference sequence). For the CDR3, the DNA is TGTGCCAGCAGCCAAAGAAGCGTCACCTACGAGCAGTACTTC. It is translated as CASSQRSVTYEQYF.

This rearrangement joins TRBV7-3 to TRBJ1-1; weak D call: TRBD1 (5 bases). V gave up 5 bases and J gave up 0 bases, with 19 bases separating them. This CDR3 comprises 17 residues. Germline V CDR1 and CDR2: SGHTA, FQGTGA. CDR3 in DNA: TGTGCCAGCAGCCCGGGGCAGACAAATCAAATGAACACTGAAGCTTTCTTT. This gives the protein CASSPGQTNQMNTEAFF. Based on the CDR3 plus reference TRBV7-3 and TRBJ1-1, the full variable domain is GAGVSQTPSNKVTEKGKYVELRCDPISGHTALYWYRQSLGQGPEFLIYFQGTGAADDSGLPNDRFFAVRPEGSVSTLKIQRTERGDSAVYLCASSPGQTNQMNTEAFFGQGTRLTVV.

CDR3 coding DNA: TGTGCCAGCAGCTTGGTATCCAATGAGCAGTTCTTC. Protein: CASSLVSNEQFF. The V gene is TRBV5-4, the J gene TRBJ2-1; no definite D call. The CDR3 contains 12 residues. Germline CDR1 reads SGHNT; CDR2 reads YYREEE (reference sequence). Trimming stripped 0 bases from V and 6 bases from J, with 4 bases between.

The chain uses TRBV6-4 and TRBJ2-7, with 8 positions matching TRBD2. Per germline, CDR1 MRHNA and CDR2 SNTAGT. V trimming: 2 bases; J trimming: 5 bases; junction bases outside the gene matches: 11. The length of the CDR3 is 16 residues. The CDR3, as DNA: TGTGCCAGCAGTGACACTAGGCTAGCGGGCCCCGACGAGCAGTACTTC. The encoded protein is CASSDTRLAGPDEQYF.

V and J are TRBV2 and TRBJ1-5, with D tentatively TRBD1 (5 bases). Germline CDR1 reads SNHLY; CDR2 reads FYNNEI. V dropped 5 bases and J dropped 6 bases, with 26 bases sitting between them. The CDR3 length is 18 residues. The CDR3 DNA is TGTGCCAGCAGTCGCAACCACCGAGCCCCAGGGACTTCTCAGCCCCAGCATTTT. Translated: CASSRNHRAPGTSQPQHF.